What follows are 19 T cell receptor beta chains derived from one specimen sequenced in a study of blood T cells in healthy people across ages. Then a second PCR, running roughly 7 to 11 cycles, was carried out with a sample-barcoded 5' primer and a J-beta primer mix. MiXCR, run by TCRdb on the 5' RACE reads, gives a single entry per CDR3 protein. This table has 600,000 to 650,000 distinct CDR3 sequences, about 53% appearing once. The sequencing sample was made of blood. The source of these receptors is a man in his fifties or sixties in good health.

This clonotype was counted a few times. The rearrangement uses TRBV11-2 and TRBJ2-5, with D unclear. The V gene lost 3 bases and the J gene lost 2 bases, with 10 bases spanning the gap. From germline, CDR1 is SGHAT and CDR2 FQNNGV. The CDR3 has 14 residues. The CDR3 DNA reads as TGTGCCAGCAGCTTCGGGTTCAGTCAAGAGACCCAGTACTTC. Amino acid sequence: CASSFGFSQETQYF.

V and J are TRBV7-9 and TRBJ1-6; D is uncertain. The CDR3 length is 12 residues. Trimming cost V 4 bases and J 15 bases, with 13 bases left between them. Germline CDR1 and CDR2: SEHNR and FQNEAQ (reference sequence). The CDR3 spells CASSYISDHLHF. CDR3 DNA sequence: TGTGCCAGCAGCTACATAAGTGATCACCTCCACTTT.

This chain uses TRBV13 with TRBJ2-3; 13 bases agree with TRBD2. Germline loops: CDR1 PRHDT, CDR2 FYEKMQ (reference sequence). CDR3 length: 17 residues. After removal of 3 bases from V and 2 bases from J, the junction contained 5 bases not matched to a gene. The CDR3: CASSFGLAGETTDTQYF. In DNA form, the CDR3 reads TGTGCCAGCAGCTTCGGACTAGCGGGGGAAACCACAGATACGCAGTATTTT.

This chain uses TRBV27 with TRBJ2-3, with 10 bases that match TRBD1. Germline lookup yields CDR1 MNHEY and CDR2 SMNVEV (reference sequence). The CDR3 runs to 17 residues. V shed 6 bases and J 0 bases; nucleotides not matched to a gene: 9. CDR3 sequence (DNA): TGTGCCAGCAGCCCGGACAGGGGGATCCCCAGCACAGATACGCAGTATTTT. Its protein is CASSPDRGIPSTDTQYF.

In this sample, this clonotype turned up once. V and J are TRBV6-6 and TRBJ1-1; D may be TRBD1 (5 bases). Deletions cut 6 bases from V and 2 bases from J, with 13 bases between. The CDR3 extends over 14 amino acids. Germline assignment: CDR1 MNHNY and CDR2 SVGAGI (reference sequence). The CDR3 spells CASSPRGSNTEAFF. The CDR3 region has the DNA TGTGCCAGCAGCCCACGGGGGAGCAACACTGAAGCTTTCTTT.

J is TRBJ1-2 and V is TRBV4-2; D remains unclear. Trimming took off 1 base at V and 4 bases at J, with 7 bases between the two ends. CDR1 LGHNA and CDR2 YNFKEQ come from the germline V gene. CDR3 length: 13 amino acids. CDR3 DNA: TGTGCCAGCAGCCAAGTAGGGATCTATGGCTACACCTTC. Its protein is CASSQVGIYGYTF.

J is TRBJ2-5 and V is TRBV29-1; D gene uncertain. Germline CDR1 SQVTM, CDR2 ANQGSEA. This CDR3 has 13 residues. V was shortened by 6 bases and J by 5 bases, with 16 bases between the two germline ends. The CDR3 loop is CSVNEKGLETQYF. Written as DNA, the CDR3 is TGCAGCGTAAACGAGAAAGGGTTGGAGACCCAGTACTTC.

V usage is TRBV20-1 and J usage is TRBJ2-3; tentative D call: TRBD2 (5 bases). Germline CDR1 reads DFQATT; CDR2 reads SNEGSKA (reference sequence). Trimming shortened V by 6 bases and J by 2 bases, and 18 bases separated the two germline ends. This CDR3 spans 15 amino acids. CDR3 amino acids: CSAEKEGPYTDTQYF. In DNA form, the CDR3 reads TGCAGTGCGGAAAAAGAGGGCCCGTACACAGATACGCAGTATTTT.

This chain uses TRBV2 with TRBJ2-1, with 8 positions matching TRBD2. The CDR3 is made up of 14 amino acids. J gave up 9 bases and V 7 bases, and 11 bases lay outside the gene matches. CDR1 is SNHLY and CDR2 is FYNNEI in the germline V gene. Here the CDR3 reads CASTGVGGGFEQFF. DNA of the CDR3: TGTGCCAGCACTGGGGTTGGCGGGGGGTTTGAGCAGTTCTTC.

Worth noting for this clonotype: Possible read error: a much larger clone is one base away. V is TRBV7-2 and J is TRBJ2-5; 10 bases align to TRBD2. Germline-derived CDR1 and CDR2 are SGHTA and FQGNSA. CDR3 length: 16 amino acids. The V gene end was trimmed by 1 base and the J gene end by 4 bases; junction bases not matched to a gene: 6. For the CDR3, the DNA is TGTGCCAGCAGCTTAGTTCTAGCGGGGGCACGAGAGACCCAGTACTTC. Translation gives CASSLVLAGARETQYF. Full variable domain (missing parts from reference TRBV7-2 and TRBJ2-5): GAGVSQSPSNKVTEKGKDVELRCDPISGHTALYWYRQSLGQGLEFLIYFQGNSAPDKSGLPSDRFSAERTGGSVSTLTIQRTQQEDSAVYLCASSLVLAGARETQYFGPGTRLLVL.

With respect to this clonotype: An end of the junction differs from the germline gene, which may be a read error. This chain uses TRBV12-3 or TRBV12-4 with TRBJ2-1, with D perhaps TRBD1 (5 bases). CDR3 length equals 16 residues. This CDR3 reads CVSTSGRAISYNEQFF. CDR3 in DNA: TGTGTCAGCACCTCGGGCAGGGCTATCTCCTACAACGAGCAGTTCTTC.

The chain combines TRBV20-1 with TRBJ2-3; D not resolved. Deletions cut 0 bases from V and 4 bases from J, with 11 bases between. The CDR3 runs to 14 residues. From germline, CDR1 is DFQATT and CDR2 SNEGSKA (reference sequence). The CDR3 coding sequence is TGCAGTGCTAGAGATCCCCTCGGGTCAGATACGCAGTATTTT. It encodes CSARDPLGSDTQYF.

The chain links TRBV5-4 to TRBJ2-5, with 9 bases aligning to TRBD2. TRBJ2-7 matches the DNA end more closely, so the J call is doubtful. Per germline, CDR1 SGHNT and CDR2 YYREEE (reference sequence). CDR3 length equals 17 residues. The chain's CDR3 is CASSLGSGLATSYEQYF. Written as DNA, the CDR3 is TGTGCCAGCAGCTTGGGATCGGGACTAGCAACCTCCTACGAGCAGTACTTC.

Only a few counts were recorded for this clonotype. The genes are TRBV4-2 and TRBJ2-3; D is uncertain. The CDR3 has 15 residues. The V gene lost 0 bases and the J gene lost 0 bases, with 7 bases spanning the gap. In germline, CDR1 is LGHNA, CDR2 YNFKEQ. CDR3 coding DNA: TGTGCCAGCAGCCAAGAGATGAGTAGCACAGATACGCAGTATTTT. As protein: CASSQEMSSTDTQYF.

The V and J genes are TRBV9 and TRBJ1-2; D perhaps matches TRBD1 (6 bases). There are 14 residues in the CDR3. CDR1 SGDLS and CDR2 YYNGEE come from the germline V gene. V shed 4 bases and J shed 7 bases, with 17 bases lying between them. The CDR3 reads CASSPQGTRVGYTF. In nucleotides, the CDR3 is TGTGCCAGCAGCCCTCAGGGGACGAGGGTTGGCTACACCTTC.

This clonotype turned up a few times. This rearrangement joins TRBV5-1 to TRBJ2-1, with D perhaps matching TRBD1 (5 bases). The CDR3 runs 14 residues. V lost 5 bases to trimming and J lost 0 bases, with 9 bases between them. Germline-derived CDR1 and CDR2 are SGHRS and YFSETQ. The CDR3: CASSGASSYNEQFF. Written as DNA, the CDR3 is TGCGCCAGCAGTGGGGCGAGCTCCTACAATGAGCAGTTCTTC.

In this sample, this clonotype turned up a few times. The rearrangement uses TRBV7-8 and TRBJ1-2; D unclear. The CDR3 is 14 residues long. V lost 1 base and J lost 4, with 10 bases in between. The germline gives CDR1 SGHVS, CDR2 FQNEAQ. CDR3 in DNA: TGTGCCAGCAGCTTAGACTGGGTTGGCTATGGCTACACCTTC. It is translated as CASSLDWVGYGYTF.

V usage is TRBV28 and J usage is TRBJ2-3; 7 bases align to TRBD1. J gave up 2 bases and V 5 bases, and 10 bases lay outside the gene matches. CDR1 is MDHEN and CDR2 is SYDVKM in the germline V gene. The CDR3 loop spans 16 amino acids. The CDR3 loop is CASSPSSTGYTDTQYF. The CDR3 bases are TGTGCCAGCAGTCCGTCCTCGACAGGGTACACAGATACGCAGTATTTT.

This clonotype has just one count. The chain is built from TRBV4-2 and TRBJ2-3; TRBD2 matches 8 bases. Germline V gene lookup returns CDR1 LGHNA and CDR2 YNFKEQ. The CDR3 spans 15 residues. Trimming at V came to 4 bases and at J to 1 base, leaving 4 bases not matched to a gene. The CDR3 loop is CASSRGLARTDTQYF. CDR3 in DNA: TGTGCCAGCAGCCGAGGACTAGCCCGCACAGATACGCAGTATTTT.